The sequence of this T cell receptor (beta chain) was determined in a study of T cell responses to AZD1222 COVID-19 vaccine. Study results and caveats: Dominant at 160-218 and 743-854, vaccine-associated CD4 TCRs also spanned spike.

The sample holds one count of this clone. Antigen unknown. Profiling relied on immunoSEQ multiplex PCR, and the TCRdb table lists in-frame clones only, not all of them. The table shows fewer than 150,000 clones, with roughly 91% occurring only once. The CDR3 covers 15 residues. Germline V gene sequence: CDR1 SGDLS, CDR2 YYNGEE. V was shortened by 2 bases and J by 2 bases, with 11 bases between the two germline ends. Sequencing was performed on peripheral blood, taken 28 days after the second AZD1222 dose. The chain is built from TRBV9 and TRBJ1-3; perhaps TRBD1 as D (5 bases). This clonotype was sampled from an adult who received the AZD1222 COVID-19 vaccine. The CDR3 nucleotides are TGTGCCAGCAGCGTGCGACCGGGGGCTGGAAACACCATATATTTT. This translates into CASSVRPGAGNTIYF.